The rows below give T cell receptor beta chains drawn from one sample of a study of molecular identifiers for immune sequencing clone quantification. TCRdb reanalysed the PCR reads using MiXCR and keeps one entry per CDR3 protein. Of around 65,000 distinct CDR3 sequences listed, approximately 17% were seen once; the top ten hold about 1.6%. Sequenced material: naive CD8+ T cells from blood, with Jurkat cell RNA spiked in. The receptors stem from a human donor in good health. Some libraries in this study had Jurkat cell RNA spiked in. CDR3s include the opening cysteine and the closing phenylalanine or tryptophan. A D gene is named only where the DNA matches it firmly. Some rows have no size entry. The others give once, few or many, or a class for an expanded clone.

TRBJ2-7	few	TRBD1	TRBV5-1	TGCGCCAGCAGCTTGGAGACAGGGGGGTTCTCCGAGCAGTACTTC	CASSLETGGFSEQYF
TRBJ1-5	many	.	TRBV19	TGTGCCAGTAGTATCCCGGGGCCGAGTCAGCCCCAGCATTTT	CASSIPGPSQPQHF
TRBJ2-7	many	.	TRBV20-1	TGCAGTGCTAGAGAGACGGGCCTCCGCTCCTACGAGCAGTACTTC	CSARETGLRSYEQYF
TRBJ2-7	many	.	TRBV30	TGTGCCTGGAGTAATAGTAACGAGCAGTACTTC	CAWSNSNEQYF
TRBJ2-3	.	.	TRBV6-1	TGTGCCATCAGTGAAGCAAGGGGAAGCACAGACACGCAGTATTTT	CAISEARGSTDTQYF
TRBJ2-7	many	TRBD2	TRBV6-1	TGTGCCAGCAGTGTAGCGGGAACCTACGAGCAGTACTTC	CASSVAGTYEQYF
TRBJ1-5	many	.	TRBV6-5	TGTGCCAGCGGTTTCAATCAGCCCCAGCATTTT	CASGFNQPQHF
TRBJ2-2	many	TRBD2	TRBV10-3	TGTGCCATCAAACCGGGACTAGCGGGACCGAACACCGGGGAGCTGTTTTTT	CAIKPGLAGPNTGELFF
TRBJ1-2	.	.	TRBV28	TGTGCCACCAGGTACATAACCAGAGGGGAGGGCTACACCTTC	CATRYITRGEGYTF
TRBJ2-1	.	TRBD2	TRBV24-1	TGTGCCACCAGTGATTATGTTGGACGGGAGGTCAATGAGCAGTTCTTC	CATSDYVGREVNEQFF
TRBJ2-7	many	.	TRBV11-2	TGTGCCAGCAGCTACCCTGGGCCCGAGCAGTACTTC	CASSYPGPEQYF
TRBJ2-1	few	.	TRBV7-6	TGTGCCAGCAGCCCCCACACCCGGGACACGGGGGGCAATGAGCAGTTCTTC	CASSPHTRDTGGNEQFF
TRBJ2-1	many	TRBD1	TRBV20-1	TGCAGTGCCCTGACAGGGTATATGAATGAGCAGTTCTTC	CSALTGYMNEQFF
TRBJ2-3	few	TRBD2	TRBV7-9	TGTGCCAGCAGCTTATCCGAGACTAGCGGGGCGACAGATACGCAGTATTTT	CASSLSETSGATDTQYF
TRBJ1-6	few	.	TRBV27	TGTGCCAGCAGTTTTTTTTTAAATTCACCCCTCCACTTT	CASSFFLNSPLHF
TRBJ1-4	.	TRBD1	TRBV18	TGTGCCAGCCCACCCTTGGACAGGGTCGATGAAAAACTGTTTTTT	CASPPLDRVDEKLFF
TRBJ2-1	many	TRBD2	TRBV7-9	TGTGCCAGCAGCCAAAAGACTAGCGGGAGAGTCAATGAGCAGTTCTTC	CASSQKTSGRVNEQFF
TRBJ2-5	many	.	TRBV20-1	TGCAGTGCTAGAAAAGGGTACCAAGAGACCCAGTACTTC	CSARKGYQETQYF
TRBJ2-2	many	TRBD2	TRBV7-9	TGTGCCAGCAGCCCTCCCGCGCTAGCGGTAGACACCGGGGAGCTGTTTTTT	CASSPPALAVDTGELFF
TRBJ2-5	many	.	TRBV7-9	TGTGCCAGCAGCTCCGTAGTACGGCGAGAGACCCAGTACTTC	CASSSVVRRETQYF
TRBJ1-1	many	.	TRBV6-5	TGTGCCAGCAGTACCGGCACTGAAGCTTTCTTT	CASSTGTEAFF
TRBJ1-5	many	.	TRBV5-6	TGTGCCAGCAGCTTCGGATCCGAGCCCCAGCATTTT	CASSFGSEPQHF
TRBJ2-3	.	TRBD1	TRBV5-1	TGCGCCAGCTCAGACAGGGGAGCAGATACGCAGTATTTT	CASSDRGADTQYF
TRBJ2-3	many	.	TRBV5-6	TGTGCCAGCAGCCCGAGCACAGATACGCAGTATTTT	CASSPSTDTQYF
TRBJ1-1	once	.	TRBV5-3	TGTGTCAGCAGCTTGGAAGGGGAGACTGAAGCTTTCTTT	CVSSLEGETEAFF
TRBJ1-1	.	.	TRBV5-1	TGCGCCAGCAGCTGGACCGGGACGGCTATGAACACTGAAGCTTTCTTT	CASSWTGTAMNTEAFF
TRBJ2-1	many	TRBD1	TRBV28	TGTGCCAGCAGTTATTCGGGACAGGGGGACTTTGATGAGCAGTTCTTC	CASSYSGQGDFDEQFF
TRBJ2-1	many	.	TRBV20-1	TGCAGTGCTAGAGTAGGGTTTGAGCAGTTCTTC	CSARVGFEQFF
TRBJ2-2	many	.	TRBV7-9	TGTGCCAGCAGCTCATCTACTACCGGGGAGCTGTTTTTT	CASSSSTTGELFF
TRBJ2-1	.	.	TRBV4-1	TGCGCCAGCAGCCAAGGTTCCGGGCCAAACTCCTACAATGAGCAGTTCTTC	CASSQGSGPNSYNEQFF
TRBJ1-1	many	.	TRBV7-2	TGTGCCAGCAGCTTAGAACCTAACACTGGGGCTTTCTTT	CASSLEPNTGAFF
TRBJ2-1	many	TRBD1	TRBV30	TGTGCCTGGAGAGCCGGGACAGCATACAATGAGCAGTTCTTC	CAWRAGTAYNEQFF
TRBJ2-7	many	.	TRBV9	TGTGCCAGCAGCGTCGGCAGCTCCTACGAGCAGTACTTC	CASSVGSSYEQYF
TRBJ2-7	.	.	TRBV7-9	TGTGCCAGCAGCTATTCCGGGACCCGGAATACCTACGAGCAGTACTTC	CASSYSGTRNTYEQYF
TRBJ2-3	many	.	TRBV27	TGTGCCAGCAGTTTGGGACTCCTCACAGATACGCAGTATTTT	CASSLGLLTDTQYF
TRBJ2-1	.	.	TRBV6-5	TGTGCCAGCAGGGACGGGACAAGCTATCATGAGCAGTTCTTC	CASRDGTSYHEQFF
TRBJ2-3	many	TRBD2	TRBV11-2	TGTGCCAGCAGCTTACTAGCGGGAAATACAGATACGCAGTATTTT	CASSLLAGNTDTQYF
TRBJ1-1	many	.	TRBV6-2/TRBV6-3	TGTGCCAGCAGAAACCTGAACACTGAAGCTTTCTTT	CASRNLNTEAFF
TRBJ2-1	many	.	TRBV24-1	TGTGCCACCAGCCCCCGGGCCCAGTACGGCATCTACAATGAGCAGTTCTTC	CATSPRAQYGIYNEQFF
TRBJ1-5	many	.	TRBV6-5	TGTGCCAGCAGTTATGACGGATCCCAGCCCCAGCATTTT	CASSYDGSQPQHF
TRBJ2-7	.	TRBD2	TRBV5-1	TGCGCCAGCAGCTTGGGGGCTAGCGGGGGTGTAGCCTACGAGCAGTACTTC	CASSLGASGGVAYEQYF
TRBJ2-3	many	.	TRBV24-1	TGTGCCACCAGTGATTTCCCCCCCCCCTCAGGGGGGACGCAGTATTTT	CATSDFPPPSGGTQYF
TRBJ2-7	many	TRBD2	TRBV4-2	TGTGCCAGCAGCCAGACTAGCGGCACATCCTACGAGCAGTACTTC	CASSQTSGTSYEQYF
TRBJ2-7	many	TRBD2	TRBV5-4	TGTGCCAGCAGCGAAAATACCGGGACTAGCTCCTACGAGCAGTACTTC	CASSENTGTSSYEQYF
TRBJ2-2	many	TRBD2	TRBV6-5	TGTGCCAGCAGTTACTCTGGACTAGCGATTACCGGGGAGCTGTTTTTT	CASSYSGLAITGELFF
TRBJ2-3	many	TRBD2	TRBV25-1	TGTGCCAGCAGTGAATGGGGGAATTCGGGACTAGCTAGAGGCACAGATACGCAGTATTTT	CASSEWGNSGLARGTDTQYF
TRBJ2-3	many	.	TRBV7-6	TGTGCCAGCAGCCAGGGTGGCACAGATACGCAGTATTTT	CASSQGGTDTQYF
TRBJ2-1	many	TRBD2	TRBV27	TGTGCCAGCAGTAGGGGGACTAGCGGGACGTATGAGCAGTTCTTC	CASSRGTSGTYEQFF
TRBJ1-5	many	TRBD1	TRBV6-5	TGTGCCAGCAGCCACTTGGTTGGGACAGGCTTCTATAGCAATCAGCCCCAGCATTTT	CASSHLVGTGFYSNQPQHF
TRBJ2-7	many	TRBD2	TRBV27	TGTGCCAGCAGTTTACTAGCGGCTTCCTACGAGCAGTACTTC	CASSLLAASYEQYF
TRBJ1-2	many	.	TRBV29-1	TGCAGCTGGGCAGGGGATGGCTACACCTTC	CSWAGDGYTF
TRBJ2-7	many	TRBD1	TRBV5-1	TGCGCCAGCAGCTTGGATTCTTTAGGGCCCCCGGGACAGGGTGTCTACGAGCAGTACTTC	CASSLDSLGPPGQGVYEQYF
TRBJ2-1	many	.	TRBV29-1	TGCAGCGTCGCAGGGAGAGGCAGAGACAATGTGCGGGAGTTCTTC	CSVAGRGRDNVREFF
TRBJ1-2	.	TRBD1	TRBV19	TGTGCCAGTAGCCCGGACAGGAACTATGGCTACACCTTC	CASSPDRNYGYTF
TRBJ1-3	.	.	TRBV12-3/TRBV12-4	TGTGCCAGCAGTTTGTATAGGGTCGCGGGAAACACCATATATTTT	CASSLYRVAGNTIYF
TRBJ1-1	many	TRBD1	TRBV4-1	TGCGCCAGCAGCCCAAAACAGGGGATGGACACTGAAGCTTTCTTT	CASSPKQGMDTEAFF